The T cell receptor (beta chain) under discussion was sequenced for a study of OX40 agonist ivuxolimab in advanced cancers. Context from the whole study: Ivuxolimab was a fully human IgG2 agonistic monoclonal antibody targeting the costimulatory receptor OX40 (CD134). Intravenous ivuxolimab was administered to patients every 2 weeks at six dose levels: 0.01, 0.1, 0.3, 1.5, 3 and 10 mg/kg. Of the approximately 54 patients in dose escalation, 19 had hepatocellular carcinoma, some 15 had melanoma, 9 had renal cell carcinoma and 9 had head and neck cancer. In the dose-escalation cohort, over 65% of patients were male, and the mean age was approximately 60 years, with a range of roughly 20 to 80. Patients were allowed to have had prior anti-PD-1, anti-PD-L1 or anti-CTLA-4 therapy, and 40% of the dose-escalation patients had previously received checkpoint inhibitors. Partial responses occurred in three dose-escalation patients, of whom one had hepatocellular carcinoma and two had cutaneous melanoma. The point of sequencing TCRbeta in the periphery was to test whether ivuxolimab changed TCR sequence diversity and drove clonal T-cell expansion. The paper covers the monotherapy dose-escalation part of the phase I ivuxolimab trial, which included N of about 50 patients.

Points on this clone: Its antigen is unknown. Base qualities are missing; no much larger clone stands one base away.

Patients with autoimmune disease history or receiving systemic immunosuppression were excluded from the trial. In every dose cohort, peripheral blood was drawn for TCR sequencing at baseline, cycle 4 day 1, and cycle 7 day 1. Samples came from an open-label, multicenter, first-in-human phase I dose-escalation trial of ivuxolimab. Adults with locally advanced or metastatic melanoma, renal cell, hepatocellular, or head and neck squamous cell carcinoma were enrolled in the trial. Before TCR sequencing, CD4+ and CD8+ T cells were separately sorted from peripheral blood. Genomic DNA was isolated from the sorted cells so that the TCRbeta CDR3 region could be sequenced. The immunoSEQ Assay was used for sequencing of TCRbeta CDR3 regions. The immuneACCESS repertoire file appears here via TCRdb, limited to in-frame rearrangements. These files lack a portion of the clones; in checked studies, under half of the deficit traces to unresolved V genes, and the cause of the others is not known. In all, the sample holds under 70,000 clones, and approximately 90% of those were seen once. The ten largest clones add up to about 2% of the sample.

What the authors observed across the whole study: Low levels of normalized T-cell clonal expansion were also seen in some nonresponding patients. Clonal expansion of both CD4+ and CD8+ blood T cells was observed from baseline to week 6 at doses 0.1 to 3.0 mg/kg. After ivuxolimab, expanded clones were on average more numerous among CD8+ T cells than among CD4+ T cells. In partial responders in the 0.1-3.0 mg/kg groups, normalized peripheral clonal expansion was found to be among the lowest, especially among CD8+ T cells. The antigen specificity of the peripheral T cells that underwent clonal expansion was not determined.

V is shortened by 2 bases, J by 7 bases, and the region joining them spans 12 bases. CDR1 and CDR2 were assigned from the germline V gene as KGHSH and LQKENI. The CDR3, cysteine through phenylalanine, is 14 amino acids long. Only CDR3 DNA is held: 42 bases, read in frame from base 1. The starting material was CD4+ or CD8+ T cells sorted from blood, obtained in a trial of the OX40 agonist ivuxolimab. The receptor's source is an adult with an advanced solid tumor such as melanoma, head and neck, liver or kidney cancer. The chain is assembled from TRBV18 and TRBJ1-5, with the D segment identity uncertain. The nucleotide sequence is TGTGCCAGCTCACCAGGCGTCGCCTCCCAGCCCCAGCATTTT. Its amino acids are CASSPGVASQPQHF.